This T cell receptor beta chain appears in the sequencing data of a study of response to subunit inactivated influenza vaccine. TCRdb re-derived calls from the RT-PCR reads in MiXCR, one entry per CDR3 protein. The data contain around 520,000 distinct CDR3 sequences, roughly 27% of them seen just once; the ten biggest clones take up 1.9%. Trimming took off 3 bases at V and 3 bases at J, with 15 bases between the two ends. CDR1 LNHNV and CDR2 YYDKDF come from the germline V gene (reference sequence). CDR3 length: 16 amino acids. Overall study findings and caveats: Few additional T cells are recruited per seasonal influenza vaccination, authors suggested.

Worth noting for this clonotype: The antigen is undetermined.

This clonotype was sampled from a man over 45 who received an inactivated influenza vaccine. The input for sequencing was CD4+ T cells sorted from PBMCs, taken more than 4 days after vaccination. V is TRBV15 and J is TRBJ2-4; D remains unclear. The CDR3 region has the DNA TGTGCCACCAGCAGTTCGGCCATAACTTACAAAAACATTCAGTACTTC. It codes for CATSSSAITYKNIQYF.